One and the same sample provided the 3 T cell receptor beta chains below, sequenced in a study of breast tumors, draining lymph nodes, adjacent tissues. The lymph nodes were axillary draining lymph nodes from breast cancer patients. Using its own MiXCR run on the multiplex PCR reads, TCRdb lists one record per CDR3 protein. In the table there are 200,000 or so distinct CDR3 sequences, roughly 31% of which are singletons. The specimen sequenced was axillary lymph node tissue. Receptor source: a female donor with breast cancer. Some clones in this sample may be carry-over from other donors' samples.

This clonotype was counted a few times. Just one base apart from a much larger clone, this may be a read error. The chain employs TRBV20-1 and TRBJ2-3, with a tentative D call TRBD1 (5 bases). The CDR3 spans 15 residues. CDR1 and CDR2 (germline): DFQATT, SNEGSKA (reference sequence). The CDR3 DNA reads TGCAGTGGTAAGACCAAGGGGCCCCTGGGTGATACGCGGTATTTT. Translation: CSGKTKGPLGDTRYF.

This clonotype was seen more than once but under ten times. Possible read error: a much larger clone is one base away. Lacking the conserved final phenylalanine or tryptophan, this CDR3 likely reflects a read error. The chain has TRBV20-1 and TRBJ1-2; D gene unclear. Germline values: CDR1 DFQATT, CDR2 SNEGSKA (reference sequence). The CDR3 consists of 10 residues. The V gene lost 6 bases and the J gene lost 8 bases, with 10 bases spanning the gap. The CDR3 DNA sequence: TGCAGTGCCCCACGGGAGGGCTACACCTCC. The encoded protein is CSAPREGYTS.

Turning to this clonotype: This is likely a read error, given that the CDR3 carries no conserved phenylalanine or tryptophan at its end. The chain couples TRBV5-1 to TRBJ1-2; the D gene is possibly TRBD1 (6 bases). Germline values: CDR1 SGHRS, CDR2 YFSETQ. V lost 1 base to trimming and J lost 8 bases, with 18 bases between them. The CDR3 is 15 residues long. CDR3: CASSLSVTGLLGYTV. The CDR3 region has the DNA TGCGCCAGCAGCTTGTCGGTTACAGGGCTTCTCGGCTACACCGTC.